This TCR beta chain was found in a study of cytomegalovirus exposure and HLA in healthy donors (dated by TCRdb to about 2017). Turning to the overall study: An earlier analysis of 550 to 700 of the donors reported about 250 Gb of sequence data and around 110 million unique TCR beta sequences from some 180 million T cells. An early release that covered 640 HLA-typed donors contained approximately 290 gigabases of sequencing data and tens of millions of unique TCR sequences. Among the roughly 400 genotyped donors, around 81% belonged to the genetic ancestry cluster associated with self-reported Caucasian donors. The aim of the study was to test whether cataloging public T cell receptors could identify signatures of past pathogen exposure. The T cell repertoires of around 730 subjects were profiled by immunosequencing and related to cytomegalovirus serostatus. In addition to the first cohort of hundreds of subjects, a separate validation cohort of approximately 130 different subjects was used. The study combined high-throughput TCR immunosequencing, statistical association of individual TCRs with disease status, and machine learning to predict cytomegalovirus infection status. A later analysis re-analyzed previously published TCR beta repertoires from 500 to 700 donors and added high-resolution HLA genotyping to study TCR occurrence patterns. Rather than drawing on any new phenotypic data, the later analysis identified candidate immune exposures from TCR beta sequences and the way those sequences occurred across donors. To decide whether each TCR beta V gene segment behaved as functional or pseudogenic, an earlier analysis of some 540 of the donors relied on high-throughput TCR beta sequencing. Alongside the repertoire data, information on donor age, sex, ethnicity and CMV serostatus was compiled. A later genetic analysis used genome-wide SNP genotypes for about 55% of the 666 donors, treating that subset as a discovery cohort. All discovery cohort repertoires had been generated using a single sequencing platform. HLA typing covered class I and class II loci at four-digit resolution. The number of donors typed differed by locus, with about 629-630 for A, B, C, DRB1 and DQB1, around 500 for DQA1, about 610 for DPA1, and 472 for DPB1. Because of strong linkage in the cohort, 4 to 6 DR-DQ haplotypes were treated as single units for association and clustering. Among 398 genotyped donors of the cohort, an average of approximately 250,000 unique TCR beta nucleotide sequences were sequenced per donor, around 20% of them non-productive. Points the paper makes about the study in general: An earlier analysis of roughly 570 of the donors showed that most TCR beta V segments appeared in productive rearrangements either about 87% or about 30% of the time, which broadly matched IMGT annotations. At a false discovery rate of 0.05, a later analysis linked under 20,000 TCR beta sequences to specific HLA alleles. A later analysis found that HLA-associated TCR beta chains were more clonally expanded and had lower generation probabilities than equally common non-associated chains. In a later genetic analysis, fewer N-insertions in productive TCRs were reported among donors in an Asian-associated ancestry cluster than the approximately 710-donor mean. The classifier was reported to diagnose cytomegalovirus status with high specificity and sensitivity in both the original and validation cohorts. Because some donors lacked HLA typing at each locus, the association tests relied only on the typed subset. Because counts were too low, seventeen rarely observed V segments, including chromosome 9 orphons, were left out of the earlier analysis of 500 to 750 of the donors. A later genetic analysis associated a missense DCLRE1C variant with V-gene and J-gene trimming of TCR beta chains, and an independent cohort replicated the association. Presence/absence analyses assumed roughly uniform sequencing depth across donors, an assumption that may not hold. The only immune exposure information available for the cohort was CMV serostatus. Several of the top co-occurrence clusters appeared to be linked to parvovirus B19, influenza, CMV and Epstein-Barr virus, according to a later analysis. A total of 150 to 200 TCR beta chains were listed by the study as associated with cytomegalovirus. The authors suggested that the approach could potentially be generalized to other disease states and immunological phenotypes. In vitro tests confirmed that three of the cytomegalovirus-associated TCR beta chains recognize cytomegalovirus antigens. Only TCR beta chains were sequenced in this cohort, and the absence of alpha or paired-chain data limited detectable features. A later analysis found that most CMV-associated TCR beta chains appeared HLA-restricted, with HLA associations seemingly driven largely by CMV exposure. When HLA alleles, especially DR and DQ, strongly co-occurred, attributing TCR associations to individual alleles was difficult. The sequencing pipeline was judged likely to have produced a cluster of highly shared sequence variants as a technical artifact. A further reported finding was that TCR beta sequences accurately predicted the HLA-A and HLA-B alleles for most subjects in the first cohort. Correlated functional status among segregating V segments might be attributable to linkage disequilibrium, but an unknown experimental factor could not be ruled out. In a later analysis, the rate of TCR association differed among HLA loci, with DRB1 alleles having the most associated TCRs and HLA-C alleles having the fewest. While some public TCRs were present in many individuals, most TCR sequences turned up only very rarely across donors.

The cohort consisted of 650 to 700 healthy bone marrow donors. Cohort members were all nominally healthy when sampled, although unrecorded immune exposures were likely present. The donor tested CMV seropositive and was one of the 289 seropositive cohort members. A peripheral blood sample was provided by each donor, and peripheral blood mononuclear cells were used for TCR beta sequencing. The Qiagen DNeasy Blood Extraction Kit was used to extract genomic DNA from the blood cell samples. Library generation was performed with the immunoSEQ multiplex PCR assay. The multiplex PCR relied on a mix of 60 forward primers for TCR Vbeta segments and 13 reverse primers for TCR Jbeta segments. The CDR3 region of rearranged TCR beta genes was amplified from genomic DNA by a multiplex PCR assay. The Illumina HiSeq System was used to sequence the amplified TCR beta libraries as 87-base-pair reads. As for how the authors treated the data: Across the roughly 700 repertoires, a later analysis counted 60 million to 90 million unique TCR beta chains, roughly 11 million of which were shared by at least two donors. To remove PCR and sequencing errors, raw reads were error-corrected and collapsed into unique sequences using a nearest-neighbor algorithm that merged closely related sequences. CDR3 sequences were aligned to IMGT reference sequences to assign V, D and J gene segments. Each retained sequence needed at least a six-nucleotide match to both a V gene segment and a J gene segment. Rearrangements were classified as productive when the CDR3 lacked stop codons and remained in frame with V and J, and all other rearrangements were classified as non-productive. Following IMGT convention, CDR3 was defined as the stretch from the second conserved V-encoded cysteine to the conserved J-encoded phenylalanine. In an earlier analysis of around 540 of the donors, sequences lacking an unambiguous match to a single V gene segment were excluded. In an earlier analysis of 587 of the donors, V segments were called functional above 56.7% productive rearrangements and were called segregating when the between-donor standard deviation exceeded 5%. To diagnose cytomegalovirus status from the catalog of TCR beta chain sequences, a statistical classification framework was built. In a later analysis, V and J genes were assigned by comparing TCR nucleotide sequences against IMGT/GENE-DB human TR gene sequences. Using the TCRdist pipeline, a later analysis assigned CDR3 sequences along with most-parsimonious VDJ recombination scenarios. In a later analysis, each TCR beta chain was defined by its CDR3 amino acid sequence together with its V-gene family, and reads without a unique V-gene family were excluded. To address suspected cross-contamination and a sequencing artifact, a later analysis removed around 600 highly shared, low-generation-probability nucleotide sequences. For each public chain, a later analysis derived a clonal expansion index from normalized ranks of inferred template counts within each repertoire. In a later analysis, generation probabilities were computed using a VDJ recombination model fitted to out-of-frame rearrangements, and the results were checked against IGoR. In a later analysis, hypergeometric tests were used to score TCR-TCR, TCR-HLA and TCR-CMV co-occurrence, with a repertoire-size bias correction applied to TCR pairs. False discovery rates were estimated in a later analysis by permuting HLA or CMV assignments 20 times. In a later analysis, co-occurring TCRs were grouped using DBSCAN, with TCRdist sequence similarity added in when clustering inside HLA-allele-positive subsets. Repertoires with fewer than 30,000 or more than 120,000 public chains were left out of co-occurrence clustering, as were four to six repertoires with anomalous nucleotide sharing. TCRdb stores this immuneACCESS table with in-frame sequences only. Part of the clones is absent; in the studies checked, under half of the shortfall reflects unresolved V genes, and no reason is known for the rest. That table gives V, J and clone size, and the DNA gave D and trimming. The sample table holds about 95,000 clones, of which nearly 70% were seen once. The ten biggest clones cover over 13% of the sample.

In the case of this clone: Its antigen has not been determined. The junction shows a germline mismatch at one end, possibly a read error.

Sequencing input: PBMCs. The clonotype was recovered from a woman between 50 and 59 years old in good health and CMV-seropositive.

CDR3 loop: CSSSPDGGSSYNEQFF. At the DNA level, the sequence is TGTTCCAGCAGCCCAGATGGCGGGAGCTCCTACAATGAGCAGTTCTTC. Rearrangement joined TRBV7-9 to TRBJ2-1, with 7 central nucleotides matching TRBD2. Sequences SEHNR (CDR1) and FQNEAQ (CDR2) are obtained from the germline V gene (reference sequence). Inclusive of the bounding cysteine and phenylalanine, the CDR3 is 16 residues long. The CDR3 DNA has 48 bases and is translated from base 1.